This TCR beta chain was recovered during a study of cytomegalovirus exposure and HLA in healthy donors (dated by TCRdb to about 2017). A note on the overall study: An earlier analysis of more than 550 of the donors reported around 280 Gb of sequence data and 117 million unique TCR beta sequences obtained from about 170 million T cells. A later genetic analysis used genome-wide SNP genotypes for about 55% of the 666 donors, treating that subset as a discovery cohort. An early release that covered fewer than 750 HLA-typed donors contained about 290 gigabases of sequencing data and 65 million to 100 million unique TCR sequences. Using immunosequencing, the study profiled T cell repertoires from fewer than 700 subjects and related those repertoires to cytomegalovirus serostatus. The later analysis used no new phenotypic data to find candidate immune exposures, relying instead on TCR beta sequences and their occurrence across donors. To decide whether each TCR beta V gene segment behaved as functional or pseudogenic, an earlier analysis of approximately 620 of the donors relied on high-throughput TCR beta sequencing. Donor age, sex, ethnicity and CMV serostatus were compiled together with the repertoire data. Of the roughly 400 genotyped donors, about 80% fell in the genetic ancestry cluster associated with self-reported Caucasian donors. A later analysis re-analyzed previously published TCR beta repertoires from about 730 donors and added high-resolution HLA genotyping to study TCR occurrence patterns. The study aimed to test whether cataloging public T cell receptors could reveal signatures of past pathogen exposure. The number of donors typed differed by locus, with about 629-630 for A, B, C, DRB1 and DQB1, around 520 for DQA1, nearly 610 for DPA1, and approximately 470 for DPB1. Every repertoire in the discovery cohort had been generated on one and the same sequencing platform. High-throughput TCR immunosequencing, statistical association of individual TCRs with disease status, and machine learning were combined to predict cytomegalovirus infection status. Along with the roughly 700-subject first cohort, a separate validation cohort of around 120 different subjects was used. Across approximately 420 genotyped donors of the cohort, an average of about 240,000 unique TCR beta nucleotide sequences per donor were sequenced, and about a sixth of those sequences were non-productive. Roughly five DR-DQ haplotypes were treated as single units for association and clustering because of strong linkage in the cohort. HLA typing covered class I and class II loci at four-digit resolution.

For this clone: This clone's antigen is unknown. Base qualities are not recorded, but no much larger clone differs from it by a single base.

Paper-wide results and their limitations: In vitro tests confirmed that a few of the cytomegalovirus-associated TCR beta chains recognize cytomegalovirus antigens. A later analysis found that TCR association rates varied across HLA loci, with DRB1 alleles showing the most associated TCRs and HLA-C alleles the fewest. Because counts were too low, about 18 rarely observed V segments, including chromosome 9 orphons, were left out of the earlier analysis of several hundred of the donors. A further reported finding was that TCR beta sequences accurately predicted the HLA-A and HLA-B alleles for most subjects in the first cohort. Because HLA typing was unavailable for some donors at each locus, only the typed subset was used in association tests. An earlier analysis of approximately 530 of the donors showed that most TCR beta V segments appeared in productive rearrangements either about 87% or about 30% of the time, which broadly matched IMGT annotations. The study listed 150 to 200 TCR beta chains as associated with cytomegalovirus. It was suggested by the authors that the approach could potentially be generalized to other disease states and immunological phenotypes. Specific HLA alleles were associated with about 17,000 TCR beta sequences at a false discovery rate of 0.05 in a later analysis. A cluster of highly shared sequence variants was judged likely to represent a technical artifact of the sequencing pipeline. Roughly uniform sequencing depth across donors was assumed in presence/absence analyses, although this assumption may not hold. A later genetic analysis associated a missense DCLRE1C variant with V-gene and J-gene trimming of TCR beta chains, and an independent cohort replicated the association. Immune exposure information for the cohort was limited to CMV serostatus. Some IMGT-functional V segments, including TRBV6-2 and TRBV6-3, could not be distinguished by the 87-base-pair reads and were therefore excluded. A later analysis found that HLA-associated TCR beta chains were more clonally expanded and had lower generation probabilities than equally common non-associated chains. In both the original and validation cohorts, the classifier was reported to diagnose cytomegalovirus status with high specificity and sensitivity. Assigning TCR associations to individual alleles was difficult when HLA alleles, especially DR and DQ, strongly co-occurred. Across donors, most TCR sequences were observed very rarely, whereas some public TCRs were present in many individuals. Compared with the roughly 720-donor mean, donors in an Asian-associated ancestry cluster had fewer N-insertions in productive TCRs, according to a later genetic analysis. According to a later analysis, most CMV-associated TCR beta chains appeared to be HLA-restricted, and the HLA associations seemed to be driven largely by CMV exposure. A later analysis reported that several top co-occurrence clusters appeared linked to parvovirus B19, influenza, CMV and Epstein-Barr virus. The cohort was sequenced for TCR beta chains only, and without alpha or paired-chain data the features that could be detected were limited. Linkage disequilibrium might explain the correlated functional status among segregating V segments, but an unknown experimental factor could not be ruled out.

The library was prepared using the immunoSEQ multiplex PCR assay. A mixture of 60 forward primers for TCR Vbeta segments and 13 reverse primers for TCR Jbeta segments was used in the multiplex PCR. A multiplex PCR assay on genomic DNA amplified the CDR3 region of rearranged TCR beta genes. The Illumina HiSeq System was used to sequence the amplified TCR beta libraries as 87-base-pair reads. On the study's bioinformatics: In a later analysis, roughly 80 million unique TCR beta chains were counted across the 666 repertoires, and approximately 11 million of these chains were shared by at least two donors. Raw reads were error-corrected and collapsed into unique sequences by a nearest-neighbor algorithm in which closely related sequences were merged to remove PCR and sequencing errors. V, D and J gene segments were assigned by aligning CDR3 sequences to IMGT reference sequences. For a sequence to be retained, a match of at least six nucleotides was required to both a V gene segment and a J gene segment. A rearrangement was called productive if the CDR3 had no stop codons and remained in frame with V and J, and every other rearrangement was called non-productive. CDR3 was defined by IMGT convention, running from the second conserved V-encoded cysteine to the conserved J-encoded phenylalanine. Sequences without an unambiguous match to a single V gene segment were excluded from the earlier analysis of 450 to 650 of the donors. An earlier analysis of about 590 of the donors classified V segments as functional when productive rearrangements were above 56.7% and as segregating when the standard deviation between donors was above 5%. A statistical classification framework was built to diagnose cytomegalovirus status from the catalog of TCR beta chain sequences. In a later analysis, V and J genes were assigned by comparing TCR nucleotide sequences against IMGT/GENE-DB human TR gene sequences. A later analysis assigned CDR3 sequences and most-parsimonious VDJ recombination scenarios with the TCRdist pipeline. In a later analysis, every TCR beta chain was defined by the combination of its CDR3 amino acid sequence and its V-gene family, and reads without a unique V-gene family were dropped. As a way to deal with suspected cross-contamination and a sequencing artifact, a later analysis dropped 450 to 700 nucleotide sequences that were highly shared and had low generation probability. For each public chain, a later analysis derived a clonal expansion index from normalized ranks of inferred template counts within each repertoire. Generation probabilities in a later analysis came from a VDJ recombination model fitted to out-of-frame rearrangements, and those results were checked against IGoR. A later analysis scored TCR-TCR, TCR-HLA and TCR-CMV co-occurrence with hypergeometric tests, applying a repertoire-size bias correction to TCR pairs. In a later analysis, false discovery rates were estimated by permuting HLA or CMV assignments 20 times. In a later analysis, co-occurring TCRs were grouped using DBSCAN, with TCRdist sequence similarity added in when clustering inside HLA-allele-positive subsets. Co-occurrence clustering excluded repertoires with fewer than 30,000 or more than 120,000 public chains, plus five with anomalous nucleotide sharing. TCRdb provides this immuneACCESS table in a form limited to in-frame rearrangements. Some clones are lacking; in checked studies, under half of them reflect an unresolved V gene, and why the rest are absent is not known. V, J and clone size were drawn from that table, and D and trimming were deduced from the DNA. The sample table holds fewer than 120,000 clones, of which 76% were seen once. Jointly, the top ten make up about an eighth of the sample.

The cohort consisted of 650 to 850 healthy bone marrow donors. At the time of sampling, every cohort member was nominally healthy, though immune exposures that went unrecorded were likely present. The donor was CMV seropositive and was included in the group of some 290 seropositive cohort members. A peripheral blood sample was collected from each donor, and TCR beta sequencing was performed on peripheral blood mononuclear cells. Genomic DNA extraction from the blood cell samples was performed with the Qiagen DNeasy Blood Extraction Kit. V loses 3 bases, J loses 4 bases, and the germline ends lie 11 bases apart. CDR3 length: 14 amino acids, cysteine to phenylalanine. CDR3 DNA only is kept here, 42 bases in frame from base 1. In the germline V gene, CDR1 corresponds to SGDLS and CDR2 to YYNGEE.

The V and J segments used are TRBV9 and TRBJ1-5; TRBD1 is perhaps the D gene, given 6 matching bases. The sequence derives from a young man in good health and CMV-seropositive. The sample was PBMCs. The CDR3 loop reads CASSGGQINQPQHF. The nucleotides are TGTGCCAGCAGCGGGGGACAAATTAATCAGCCCCAGCATTTT.